This T cell receptor beta chain is from a study of shared clonotypes between healthy human individuals. General study results and limits: Richness estimates generally favored naive over memory subsets.

Every one of the donors was a Caucasian adult that lived in Nashville, Tennessee. Concerning this clone: Its target is unknown.

Germline V lookup: CDR1 KGHSH, CDR2 LQKENI. The V gene end was trimmed by 6 bases and the J gene end by 8 bases; junction bases not matched to a gene: 16. The CDR3 runs to 16 residues. The data were produced by immunoSEQ multiplex PCR, yet TCRdb's version contains in-frame clones alone and is incomplete. The sample lists under 2,500,000 clones, under 97% occurring once. This chain connects TRBV18 to TRBJ2-1, with 7 bases identical to TRBD1. The receptor was isolated from a man in his late teens or twenties in good health. Sequenced: naive CD4+ T cells sorted from blood. Specified subset: CD45RA+ positively selected. This chain's CDR3 is CASSRNRGLNRDEQFF. The CDR3 DNA sequence: TGTGCCAGCTCTCGCAACAGGGGTCTAAACCGGGATGAGCAGTTCTTC.